Listed here are 14 T cell receptor beta chains from one sample, sequenced in a study of post-analysis software for immune sequencing data (dated by TCRdb to the mid-2010s). Overall results and qualifications from the work: Roughly 5 TRBV segments, including TRBV5-6, TRBV5-1 and TRBV20-1, were significantly more frequent in patients than controls.

The method was PCR. This sample was sequenced with an Illumina HiSeq 2500. To reduce PCR and sequencing biases, unique molecular identifiers were incorporated into the TCR beta cDNA libraries. TCRdb itself trimmed the public reads at Q25 with fastp, ran MiXCR and retained productive beta chains. One record per CDR3 amino acid sequence lists the most common genes and DNA. For this sample there are 650,000 to 850,000 distinct CDR3 sequences; just over 45% appear just once. The ten largest account for 4.9% of the sample. No antigen has been identified for these receptors. Sequenced sample: blood. These receptors were obtained from a girl aged 5-17 years with multiple sclerosis.

In this sample, this clonotype turned up a few times. The chain recombines TRBV2 with TRBJ2-5; D possibly uses TRBD1 or TRBD2 (6 bases each). This CDR3 comprises 10 residues. V dropped 8 bases and J dropped 12 bases, with 13 bases sitting between them. Germline V CDR1 and CDR2: SNHLY, FYNNEI. CDR3: CASGGREEYF. In DNA form, the CDR3 reads TGTGCCAGCGGGGGGCGAGAAGAGTACTTC.

In this sample, this clonotype turned up a few times. The chain has TRBV29-1 and TRBJ2-5; D is tentatively TRBD1 or TRBD2 (5 bases each). CDR1 and CDR2 from the germline V gene are SQVTM and ANQGSEA. Trimming left V 7 bases short and J 2 bases short, with 14 bases between. This CDR3 region has 13 residues. The CDR3 nucleotides are TGCAGCGCCGCAGGGAGTAAGCAAGAGACCCAGTACTTC. It translates to CSAAGSKQETQYF.

V and J are TRBV20-1 and TRBJ2-1; 8 nucleotides line up with TRBD2. Trimming removed 1 base from V and 1 base from J; junction bases left unmatched: 6. The CDR3 loop spans 16 amino acids. Germline loops: CDR1 DFQATT, CDR2 SNEGSKA (reference sequence). CDR3 in amino acids: CSARVGAGGSYNEQFF. In DNA form, the CDR3 reads TGCAGTGCTAGAGTGGGCGCGGGAGGTTCCTACAATGAGCAGTTCTTC.

The V call is TRBV16, the J call TRBJ1-2; unclear D gene. The V end was cut by 0 bases, the J end by 8 bases, with 7 bases between. CDR1 is KGHSY and CDR2 is FQNENV in the germline V gene. CDR3 size: 12 residues. CDR3 loop: CASSQSRNGYTF. The DNA for the CDR3 is TGTGCCAGCAGCCAATCTCGGAACGGCTACACCTTC. The full variable domain, rest sourced from reference TRBV16 and TRBJ1-2, is GEEVAQTPKHLVRGEGQKAKLYCAPIKGHSYVFWYQQVLKNEFKFLISFQNENVFDETGMPKERFSAKCLPNSPCSLEIQATKLEDSAVYFCASSQSRNGYTFGSGTRLTVV.

The V and J genes are TRBV20-1 and TRBJ2-3; no definite D call. The germline V gene encodes CDR1 DFQATT and CDR2 SNEGSKA (reference sequence). V was clipped by 0 bases and J by 6 bases, with 7 bases between them. The CDR3 is 12 residues long. CDR3 protein: CSAREILDTQYF. For the CDR3, the DNA is TGCAGTGCTAGAGAGATCTTGGATACGCAGTATTTT.

This clonotype has just a few counts. The rearrangement uses TRBV10-2 and TRBJ2-3; no firm D call. The germline V and J ends were trimmed by 2 bases and 2 bases, with 5 bases remaining between them. Germline CDR1 WSHSY, CDR2 SAAADI. The CDR3 totals 13 residues. DNA of the CDR3: TGCGCCAGCAGTGAGAGCCCCACAGATACGCAGTATTTT. The encoded protein is CASSESPTDTQYF.

The CDR3, as DNA: TGTGCCAGCACAAGCCGACGGTTAGGCCAAGAGACCCAGTACTTC. Translation gives CASTSRRLGQETQYF. This chain links TRBV12-3 or TRBV12-4 with TRBJ2-5; D ambiguous. V was trimmed by 7 bases and J by 1 base, leaving 16 bases between them. The CDR3 runs 15 residues.

The gene calls are TRBV9 and TRBJ2-1; no firm D call. The V and J ends lost 0 bases and 6 bases respectively, with 7 bases between them. CDR1 and CDR2 from the germline V gene are SGDLS and YYNGEE. This CDR3 contains 13 residues. As DNA, the CDR3 is TGTGCCAGCAGCGTAGACAGTTGCAATGAGCAGTTCTTC. It codes for CASSVDSCNEQFF.

The chain has TRBV20-1 and TRBJ2-3, with D possibly being TRBD2 (5 bases). Trimming stripped 5 bases from V and 0 bases from J, with 12 bases between. Looked up from germline, CDR1 is DFQATT and CDR2 is SNEGSKA (reference sequence). The CDR3 length is 14 residues. Here the CDR3 DNA reads TGCAGTGCTGGGAGCGGAGCTAGCACAGATACGCAGTATTTT. This sequence encodes CSAGSGASTDTQYF.

The rearrangement joins TRBV5-1 to TRBJ2-6; no clear D gene. Per germline, CDR1 SGHRS and CDR2 YFSETQ. This CDR3 is built from 13 residues. V lost 1 base and J lost 4, with 3 bases in between. The CDR3 DNA follows: TGCGCCAGCAGCTTGCAGGGGGCCAACGTCCTGACTTTC. Translation gives CASSLQGANVLTF.

This clonotype has more than one count but fewer than ten. This chain connects TRBV1 to TRBJ2-1; TRBD2, the table's D call, was not compared with the DNA. TRBV1 represents a pseudogene. The CDR3 has 15 amino acids. The CDR3 DNA is TGCACCAGCCGCCTTAGCGGGAGAGGGAGCAATGAGCAGTTCTTC. Its translation: CTSRLSGRGSNEQFF.

Concerning this clonotype itself: At one boundary the junction diverges from the germline segment, which might be a read error. This chain links TRBV4-1 with TRBJ1-1; D is unclear. The CDR3 runs 14 residues. The V gene's germline CDR1 is MGHRA and CDR2 YSYEKL. Here the CDR3 DNA reads TGCGCCGGCAGCCAAGAATCGCAGGTCGTTGAAGCTTTCTTT. Translating it yields CAGSQESQVVEAFF.

As to this clonotype: The junction shows a germline mismatch at one end, possibly a read error. V is TRBV7-9 and J is TRBJ2-1; D might be TRBD2 (5 bases). The CDR3 is 11 amino acids. Germline CDR1 reads SEHNR; CDR2 reads FQNEAQ (reference sequence). The CDR3 reads CASSLDYERFF. As DNA, the CDR3 is TGTGCCAGCAGTCTAGACTATGAGCGGTTCTTC.

This clonotype has just one count. Compared with germline, one end of the junction differs, possibly owing to a read error. This chain connects TRBV20-1 to TRBJ1-4; 11 bases agree with TRBD1. The V gene's germline CDR1 is DFQATT and CDR2 SNEGSKA (reference sequence). The CDR3 loop spans 15 amino acids. This CDR3 reads CGAGQAGQGAQKLFF. Here the CDR3 DNA reads TGCGGTGCTGGTCAGGCCGGACAGGGGGCTCAAAAACTGTTTTTT.